The rows below give T cell receptor beta chains drawn from one sample of a study of T cell repertoires in cytomegalovirus infection. TCRdb redid the calling of the reads with MiXCR, one entry per CDR3 protein. The data show more than 250,000 distinct CDR3 sequences, roughly an eighth seen once. Sequencing was performed on PBMCs. These receptors all come from a human donor in good health (CMV status not recorded). Some clones in this sample may be carry-over from other donors' samples. Each CDR3 is given with its conserved first and last residue. A D gene is named only where the DNA matches it firmly. Some rows mark clone size as missing; the rest say once, few, many or name a class of expanded clone.

D gene	V gene	clone size	J gene	CDR3 protein	CDR3 DNA
-	TRBV7-2	many	TRBJ1-5	CASSLGSSDGPQHF	TGTGCCAGCAGCTTAGGTTCCAGTGATGGGCCCCAGCATTTT
-	TRBV20-1	many	TRBJ2-7	CSASPGTRVSYEQYF	TGCAGTGCTAGTCCCGGGACAAGAGTCTCCTACGAGCAGTACTTC
-	TRBV7-2	many	TRBJ1-5	CASSYGTWQPQHF	TGTGCCAGCAGCTACGGGACCTGGCAGCCCCAGCATTTT
-	TRBV4-2	few	TRBJ2-5	CASSQEHQLDWETQYF	TGTGCCAGCAGCCAAGAGCACCAGCTGGACTGGGAGACCCAGTACTTC
TRBD2	TRBV19	-	TRBJ2-1	CATRGSLAGVANEQFF	TGTGCCACCCGGGGGTCCCTAGCGGGAGTAGCCAATGAGCAGTTCTTC
-	TRBV4-1	-	TRBJ2-7	CASSRADAYEQYF	TGCGCCAGCAGCCGAGCGGATGCCTACGAGCAGTACTTC
TRBD1	TRBV7-2	-	TRBJ1-1	CASSLTRGYTEAFF	TGTGCCAGCAGCTTAACCAGGGGGTACACTGAAGCTTTCTTT
-	TRBV19	many	TRBJ2-7	CASSKSEGSASYEQYF	TGTGCCAGTAGTAAATCAGAGGGTAGCGCTTCCTACGAGCAGTACTTC
TRBD1	TRBV7-2	many	TRBJ2-7	CASSHRQGGYEQYF	TGTGCCAGCAGCCACCGACAGGGGGGGTACGAGCAGTACTTC
-	TRBV29-1	-	TRBJ2-7	CSVEVRGSYEQYF	TGCAGCGTTGAAGTTCGGGGCTCCTACGAGCAGTACTTC
-	TRBV20-1	-	TRBJ2-1	CSARDFLSSYNEQFF	TGCAGTGCTAGAGATTTCCTGAGCTCCTACAATGAGCAGTTCTTC
TRBD1	TRBV29-1	-	TRBJ2-2	CSVWTGGLTGELFF	TGCAGCGTTTGGACAGGGGGGCTCACCGGGGAGCTGTTTTTT
TRBD1	TRBV7-6	many	TRBJ2-7	CASSLRTGNEQYF	TGTGCCAGCAGCCTTCGGACAGGGAACGAGCAGTACTTC
TRBD1	TRBV11-2	many	TRBJ2-3	CASSTRTGATSTDTQYF	TGTGCCAGCAGCACCAGGACAGGGGCCACTAGCACAGATACGCAGTATTTT
-	TRBV7-8	many	TRBJ2-3	CASSSPPRTADTQYF	TGTGCCAGCAGCTCCCCCCCTAGGACAGCAGATACGCAGTATTTT
-	TRBV27	-	TRBJ2-7	CASSYRSPYEQYF	TGTGCCAGCAGTTACAGGAGCCCCTACGAGCAGTACTTC
-	TRBV7-9	few	TRBJ2-3	CASSRPTSSTDTQYF	TGTGCCAGCAGCCGCCCGACTAGTAGCACAGATACGCAGTATTTT
TRBD2	TRBV7-2	many	TRBJ2-7	CASSPRGSGSYEQYF	TGTGCCAGCAGTCCTAGGGGTAGCGGGAGCTACGAGCAGTACTTC
-	TRBV20-1	-	TRBJ1-2	CSAQPGGPTF	TGCAGTGCTCAGCCCGGGGGTCCCACCTTC
TRBD2	TRBV4-3	-	TRBJ2-7	CASSQGLAGVWEQYF	TGCGCCAGCAGCCAAGGGCTAGCGGGAGTCTGGGAGCAGTACTTC
-	TRBV14	many	TRBJ2-2	CASSQFTIYGELFF	TGTGCCAGCAGCCAATTTACAATCTACGGGGAGCTGTTTTTT
-	TRBV20-1	many	TRBJ1-1	CSARPPGVGNTEAFF	TGCAGTGCTCGCCCGCCCGGGGTTGGGAACACTGAAGCTTTCTTT
-	TRBV11-2	-	TRBJ2-6	CASSLVGPTGANVLTF	TGTGCCAGCAGCTTAGTGGGCCCTACTGGGGCCAACGTCCTGACTTTC
-	TRBV28	many	TRBJ2-7	CASSFNYEQYF	TGTGCCAGCAGTTTTAACTACGAGCAGTACTTC
TRBD1	TRBV5-4	-	TRBJ1-1	CASSLAGGRYEAFF	TGTGCCAGCAGCTTGGCAGGGGGAAGATATGAAGCTTTCTTT
TRBD1	TRBV7-9	-	TRBJ2-1	CASSTGTGVHNEQFF	TGTGCCAGCAGCACCGGGACAGGGGTGCACAATGAGCAGTTCTTC
TRBD1	TRBV5-1	few	TRBJ2-2	CASSFQDRRYTGELFF	TGCGCCAGCAGTTTTCAGGACAGGAGATACACCGGGGAGCTGTTTTTT
-	TRBV28	many	TRBJ1-5	CASTAGTQPQHF	TGTGCCAGCACCGCGGGGACGCAGCCCCAGCATTTT
-	TRBV14	few	TRBJ1-1	CASSQGGRMNTEAFF	TGTGCCAGCAGCCAAGGGGGGCGAATGAACACTGAAGCTTTCTTT
TRBD1	TRBV14	-	TRBJ1-6	CASSQGTGAVSPLHF	TGTGCCAGCAGCCAAGGGACAGGGGCGGTCTCACCCCTCCACTTT
TRBD1	TRBV20-1	many	TRBJ1-6	CSARSRQGDSPLHF	TGCAGTGCTAGGAGTCGACAGGGAGACTCACCCCTCCACTTT
-	TRBV14	-	TRBJ2-5	CASSGTANQETQYF	TGTGCCAGCAGCGGGACCGCCAACCAAGAGACCCAGTACTTC
-	TRBV7-2	many	TRBJ2-7	CASSVTRATDIPYEQYF	TGTGCCAGCAGCGTTACGCGGGCGACCGATATTCCCTACGAGCAGTACTTC
-	TRBV18	few	TRBJ1-1	CASSEKANTEAFF	TGTGCCAGCTCAGAAAAAGCGAACACTGAAGCTTTCTTT
TRBD1	TRBV12-3/TRBV12-4	many	TRBJ1-6	CASSLAPGGKSPLHF	TGTGCCAGCAGTTTAGCCCCAGGGGGTAAATCACCCCTCCACTTT
-	TRBV28	many	TRBJ2-1	CASSLVQVSSYNEQFF	TGTGCCAGCAGTTTGGTACAAGTAAGCTCCTACAATGAGCAGTTCTTC
-	TRBV12-5	-	TRBJ2-5	CASGDGTEAVETQYF	TGTGCTAGTGGTGACGGGACTGAGGCCGTAGAGACCCAGTACTTC
TRBD1	TRBV27	-	TRBJ2-1	CASSADLLWTGVVNEQFF	TGTGCCAGCAGTGCCGACTTATTGTGGACAGGGGTTGTTAATGAGCAGTTCTTC
-	TRBV3-1	-	TRBJ2-5	CASSQRAGAWETQYF	TGTGCCAGCAGCCAACGGGCAGGGGCGTGGGAGACCCAGTACTTC
-	TRBV7-3	few	TRBJ2-4	CASSLKKGVDIQYF	TGTGCCAGCAGCTTAAAGAAGGGGGTGGACATTCAGTACTTC
TRBD2	TRBV7-9	-	TRBJ2-1	CASSRGTSGSSYNELFF	TGTGCCAGCAGTAGAGGAACTAGCGGGAGCTCCTACAATGAGCTGTTCTTC
-	TRBV2	few	TRBJ1-1	CASRLTGTSPFF	TGTGCCAGCAGACTAACGGGGACATCGCCTTTCTTT
-	TRBV7-2	many	TRBJ2-7	CASSLDPPYEQYF	TGTGCCAGCAGCTTAGACCCCCCCTACGAGCAGTACTTC
-	TRBV27	-	TRBJ1-1	CASGFLGTNTEAFF	TGTGCCAGCGGGTTCTTAGGCACGAACACTGAAGCTTTCTTT
-	TRBV4-3	few	TRBJ2-5	CASSQDLSQETQYF	TGCGCCAGCAGCCAAGATCTTAGTCAAGAGACCCAGTACTTC
-	TRBV18	few	TRBJ1-6	CASSPPGGSSYNSPLHF	TGTGCCAGCTCACCACCGGGGGGGAGCTCCTATAATTCACCCCTCCACTTT
-	TRBV25-1	many	TRBJ1-4	CASSRLGTTNEKLFF	TGTGCCAGCAGTCGGTTGGGAACAACTAATGAAAAACTGTTTTTT
-	TRBV7-2	many	TRBJ2-5	CASSSFQETQYF	TGTGCCAGCAGCTCTTTCCAAGAGACCCAGTACTTC
TRBD2	TRBV5-4	-	TRBJ2-1	CASSWRASGSLYNEQFF	TGTGCCAGCAGCTGGAGGGCTAGCGGGAGCCTTTACAATGAGCAGTTCTTC
-	TRBV7-2	many	TRBJ2-4	CASSTTGYKNIQYF	TGTGCCAGCAGCACAACAGGGTACAAAAACATTCAGTACTTC
-	TRBV7-2	many	TRBJ2-7	CASSLDGGNYEQYF	TGTGCCAGCAGCTTAGATGGGGGGAACTACGAGCAGTACTTC
TRBD1	TRBV12-3/TRBV12-4	-	TRBJ2-2	CASRPRQGTGELFF	TGTGCCAGCAGACCCCGACAGGGCACCGGGGAGCTGTTTTTT
TRBD2	TRBV7-2	few	TRBJ2-7	CASSLASGLAGVEQYF	TGTGCCAGCAGCTTAGCGAGTGGCCTAGCGGGAGTCGAGCAGTACTTC
-	TRBV7-6	-	TRBJ1-2	CASSLVRGTLSGYGYTF	TGTGCCAGCAGCTTAGTAAGGGGAACTCTGAGCGGCTATGGCTACACCTTC
-	TRBV7-6	many	TRBJ2-5	CASSRLGDKFQETQYF	TGTGCCAGCAGCCGGTTGGGGGACAAGTTCCAAGAGACCCAGTACTTC